This T cell receptor beta chain was recorded in a study of Ad26.COV2.S vaccination and SARS-CoV-2 variants. Study-wide background: Once or twice, 56 days apart, Ad26.COV2.S was delivered intramuscularly. Study results and limitations: For non-spike TCRs, breadth in vaccine recipients resembled that in placebo recipients. The study found higher spike-specific TCR breadth in vaccine than placebo recipients. Following vaccination, spike-specific CD8+ and CD4+ T cell responses reportedly exhibited substantial breadth.

Regarding treatment: some 20 received Ad26.COV2.S at low or high dose, single or two shots; about 5 received placebo; per-sample allocation not given. Material that was analyzed had been drawn on day 63 after the first vaccine or placebo injection. TCRdb keeps only in-frame clones here, not all; method: immunoSEQ multiplex PCR. The table lists about 460,000 clones, approximately 90% of them singletons. The CDR3 extends over 16 amino acids. Germline CDR1 reads KGHSH; CDR2 reads LQKENI. V trimming: 4 bases; J trimming: 1 base; junction bases outside the gene matches: 9. About this clone: Its antigen is unidentified.

The rearrangement links TRBV18 to TRBJ1-1; TRBD1 agrees at 7 bases. The specimen was peripheral blood, collected in a trial of Ad26.COV2.S vaccine versus placebo. The TCR sequence derives from a person between 18 and 59 years old who received the Ad26.COV2.S COVID-19 vaccine or a placebo. CDR3 in DNA: TGTGCCAGCTCACGGACGATACAGGGGTGGAACACTGAAGCTTTCTTT. Translation: CASSRTIQGWNTEAFF.